The rows below give T cell receptor beta chains drawn from one sample of a study of T-cell reconstitution after alpha-beta-depleted transplantation in children. TCRdb independently ran MiXCR on the PCR reads; one entry per CDR3 protein. The sample holds fewer than 700,000 distinct CDR3 sequences; over 10% are singletons and the top ten take around 2.2%. The source material was PBMCs, mostly from graft donor cells, sampled 360 days after TCRalphabeta/CD19-depleted stem cell transplant. The receptor source for this set is a male patient younger than 18 who had a stem cell transplant for acute myeloid leukemia, so the T cells may come from the graft donor. CDR3s include the opening cysteine and the closing phenylalanine or tryptophan. A D gene is named only where the DNA matches it firmly. Clone size is given for some rows only: seen once, a few or many times, or a class if the clone is expanded.

cdr3_aa	cdr3_nt	v_call	d_call	cdr3_length	j_call	clone_size
CSARGDAYEAFF	TGCAGTGCCAGGGGGGACGCTTATGAAGCTTTCTTT	TRBV20-1	TRBD1	12	TRBJ1-1	.
CSVRAGPGDTQYF	TGCAGCGTCCGAGCGGGGCCCGGGGATACGCAGTATTTT	TRBV29-1	TRBD2	13	TRBJ2-3	.
CASSPRTSVSPRDTQYF	TGTGCCAGCAGCCCCCGGACTAGCGTATCCCCCCGGGATACGCAGTATTTT	TRBV7-3	TRBD2	17	TRBJ2-3	.
CSVVGLAIREQFF	TGCAGCGTTGTGGGACTAGCGATTCGTGAGCAGTTCTTC	TRBV29-1	TRBD2	13	TRBJ2-1	few
CASSLPKGQVEETQYF	TGCGCCAGCAGCCTCCCTAAGGGACAGGTCGAAGAGACCCAGTACTTC	TRBV5-1	TRBD1	16	TRBJ2-5	many
CASSLANLEYNEQFF	TGTGCCAGCAGCTTGGCCAATCTAGAGTACAATGAGCAGTTCTTC	TRBV13	.	15	TRBJ2-1	.
CASSGWDSYSYEQYF	TGTGCCAGCAGTGGGTGGGACTCTTACTCCTACGAGCAGTACTTC	TRBV28	.	15	TRBJ2-7	few
CSAGRPGLLGIEQFF	TGCAGTGCCGGACGGCCTGGACTCCTAGGCATTGAGCAGTTCTTC	TRBV20-1	.	15	TRBJ2-1	few
CASSSGGPTGELFF	TGTGCCAGCAGTTCCGGGGGACCGACCGGGGAGCTGTTTTTT	TRBV28	.	14	TRBJ2-2	.
CACCKPIRSPGELFF	TGTGCCTGCTGCAAGCCGATCCGCAGCCCCGGGGAGCTGTTTTTT	TRBV3-1	.	15	TRBJ2-2	.
CASIPSTGQDTYEQYF	TGTGCCAGCATCCCTTCCACGGGACAGGACACCTACGAGCAGTACTTC	TRBV6-1	TRBD1	16	TRBJ2-7	once
CASSVEEHLYNEQFF	TGTGCCAGCAGCGTAGAGGAACACCTCTACAATGAGCAGTTCTTC	TRBV9	.	15	TRBJ2-1	few
CASSSRGRGRGEQYF	TGTGCCAGCAGTTCCAGGGGCAGGGGTAGAGGCGAGCAGTACTTC	TRBV28	.	15	TRBJ2-7	few
CASSLEPGSSYNSPLHF	TGTGCCAGCAGCTTGGAACCGGGGAGCTCCTATAATTCACCCCTCCACTTT	TRBV5-6	.	17	TRBJ1-6	many
CASSLLDRFSYEQYF	TGTGCCAGCAGTTTACTAGACAGATTCTCCTACGAGCAGTACTTC	TRBV28	.	15	TRBJ2-7	.
CASSPPERDFSYEQYF	TGTGCCAGCTCACCGCCCGAAAGGGACTTCTCCTACGAGCAGTACTTC	TRBV18	.	16	TRBJ2-7	.
CASSLGGGKGQPQHF	TGTGCCAGCAGTTTAGGTGGGGGCAAAGGTCAGCCCCAGCATTTT	TRBV28	.	15	TRBJ1-5	many
CSARDRGGGDTGELFF	TGCAGTGCTAGGGACCGGGGGGGAGGGGACACCGGGGAGCTGTTTTTT	TRBV20-1	TRBD2	16	TRBJ2-2	many
CASMVIGARGNTEAFF	TGCGCCAGCATGGTGATCGGGGCTAGGGGGAACACTGAAGCTTTCTTT	TRBV5-1	.	16	TRBJ1-1	few
CSARGWGLAGNTDTQYF	TGCAGTGCTAGAGGGTGGGGACTAGCGGGTAACACAGATACGCAGTATTTT	TRBV20-1	TRBD2	17	TRBJ2-3	few
CASSLAGSGTYEQYF	TGTGCCAGCAGCTTAGCTGGTAGCGGCACCTACGAGCAGTACTTC	TRBV7-2	.	15	TRBJ2-7	.
CASSYWSLAGADTQYF	TGTGCCAGCAGTTACTGGTCGCTAGCGGGGGCAGATACGCAGTATTTT	TRBV6-5	TRBD2	16	TRBJ2-3	.
CAINGGGVVNEQFF	TGTGCCATCAACGGGGGCGGGGTGGTAAATGAGCAGTTCTTC	TRBV10-3	.	14	TRBJ2-1	many
CSAREGSLGQPQHF	TGCAGTGCTAGAGAAGGGTCCCTAGGGCAGCCCCAGCATTTT	TRBV20-1	.	14	TRBJ1-5	few
CSVSRGTETQYF	TGCAGCGTTTCCAGGGGGACGGAGACCCAGTACTTC	TRBV29-1	TRBD1	12	TRBJ2-5	few
CASSIVGGLAGGPNEQFF	TGTGCCAGTAGTATAGTAGGCGGACTAGCGGGAGGGCCGAATGAGCAGTTCTTC	TRBV19	TRBD2	18	TRBJ2-1	.
CASTTQETQYF	TGTGCCAGCACTACCCAAGAGACCCAGTACTTC	TRBV28	.	11	TRBJ2-5	many
CASSYHGRGIQYF	TGTGCCAGCAGCTACCACGGTCGTGGCATTCAGTACTTC	TRBV14	.	13	TRBJ2-4	few
CASSQEPGGGVEQYF	TGCGCCAGCAGCCAAGAGCCGGGAGGGGGGGTGGAGCAGTACTTC	TRBV4-3	TRBD2	15	TRBJ2-7	.
CATSRGGGYNEQFF	TGTGCCACCAGCAGAGGGGGTGGGTACAATGAGCAGTTCTTC	TRBV15	.	14	TRBJ2-1	many
CASSYSGVYPGELFF	TGTGCCAGCAGTTACTCGGGAGTCTACCCCGGGGAGCTGTTTTTT	TRBV6-2/TRBV6-3	.	15	TRBJ2-2	few
CSVAVQAGETQYF	TGCAGCGTTGCGGTCCAGGCAGGGGAGACCCAGTACTTC	TRBV29-1	.	13	TRBJ2-5	once
CASSSNRRTSGRGNEQFF	TGTGCCAGCAGCTCCAACCGCCGGACTAGCGGGAGAGGGAATGAGCAGTTCTTC	TRBV11-2	TRBD2	18	TRBJ2-1	once
CSFGTHTDTQYF	TGCAGTTTCGGGACTCACACAGATACGCAGTATTTT	TRBV20-1	.	12	TRBJ2-3	few
CSVLAGEGLEQYF	TGCAGTGTCCTTGCGGGGGAGGGGTTAGAGCAGTACTTC	TRBV20-1	TRBD2	13	TRBJ2-7	once
CASSPFPVSGWQYF	TGTGCCAGCTCTCCCTTTCCGGTTAGCGGGTGGCAGTACTTC	TRBV18	TRBD2	14	TRBJ2-7	.
CASSLGTESYEQYF	TGTGCCAGCAGCTTAGGGACAGAGTCCTACGAGCAGTACTTC	TRBV7-6	.	14	TRBJ2-7	.
CASSGATSGSWDYNEQFF	TGTGCCAGCAGCGGCGCCACTAGCGGGAGTTGGGACTACAATGAGCAGTTCTTC	TRBV7-2	TRBD2	18	TRBJ2-1	few
CASSFASTVFKYF	TGTGCCAGCAGCTTTGCCTCGACAGTCTTCAAGTACTTC	TRBV5-6	.	13	TRBJ2-7	many
CASSLRIDQSSYEQYF	TGTGCCAGCAGCCTTCGGATCGACCAAAGCTCCTACGAGCAGTACTTC	TRBV5-6	.	16	TRBJ2-7	many
CASTPSPGLGGTDTQYF	TGTGCCAGCACTCCAAGCCCGGGACTAGGGGGCACAGATACGCAGTATTTT	TRBV7-2	TRBD2	17	TRBJ2-3	.
CASSVRPGTVYTGELFF	TGTGCCAGCAGCGTACGTCCCGGGACAGTGTACACCGGGGAGCTGTTTTTT	TRBV11-3	TRBD1	17	TRBJ2-2	.
CASSKHQGINEQYF	TGTGCCAGCAGCAAGCACCAGGGTATAAACGAGCAGTACTTC	TRBV7-2	.	14	TRBJ2-7	few
CASSPRQGSGGNTIYF	TGTGCCAGCAGCCCACGACAGGGGAGTGGTGGAAACACCATATATTTT	TRBV7-8	TRBD1	16	TRBJ1-3	.
CSVEIWDRAHEQYF	TGCAGCGTTGAAATATGGGACAGGGCCCACGAGCAGTACTTC	TRBV29-1	TRBD1	14	TRBJ2-7	many
CASSRKGRSQPQHF	TGTGCCAGCAGCCGGAAGGGTAGGAGTCAGCCCCAGCATTTT	TRBV3-1	.	14	TRBJ1-5	few
CASSYIGAWTGELFF	TGTGCCAGCAGTTATATCGGGGCCTGGACCGGGGAGCTGTTTTTT	TRBV6-2/TRBV6-3	.	15	TRBJ2-2	.
CASSYWGLAGAGYEQYF	TGTGCCAGCAGTTACTGGGGACTAGCGGGTGCTGGGTACGAGCAGTACTTC	TRBV6-5	TRBD2	17	TRBJ2-7	.
CASSLSPGKDTQYF	TGTGCCAGCAGCTTAAGTCCGGGGAAAGATACGCAGTATTTT	TRBV7-2	.	14	TRBJ2-3	.
CAITGLAGGVHEQFF	TGTGCCATCACGGGACTAGCGGGAGGGGTCCATGAGCAGTTCTTC	TRBV10-3	TRBD2	15	TRBJ2-1	few
CASSPLSGPYNEQFF	TGTGCCAGCAGCCCACTTAGCGGGCCCTACAATGAGCAGTTCTTC	TRBV11-2	TRBD2	15	TRBJ2-1	.
CSAGKREGRWTDTQYF	TGCAGTGCCGGAAAGCGGGAGGGCCGGTGGACAGATACGCAGTATTTT	TRBV20-1	TRBD2	16	TRBJ2-3	.
CSVGTHEQYF	TGCAGCGTTGGTACCCACGAGCAGTACTTC	TRBV29-1	.	10	TRBJ2-7	many
CASSKGDRGSKETQYF	TGTGCCAGCAGCAAAGGCGACAGGGGGTCTAAAGAGACCCAGTACTTC	TRBV21-1	.	16	TRBJ2-5	.